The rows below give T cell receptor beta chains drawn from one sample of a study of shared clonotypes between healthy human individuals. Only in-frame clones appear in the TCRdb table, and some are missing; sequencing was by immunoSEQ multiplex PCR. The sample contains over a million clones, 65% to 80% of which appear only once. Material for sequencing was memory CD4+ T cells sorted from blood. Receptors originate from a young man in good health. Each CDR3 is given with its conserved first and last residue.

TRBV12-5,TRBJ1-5,CASASQGGQPQHF
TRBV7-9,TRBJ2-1,CASSLAAGGVGEQFF
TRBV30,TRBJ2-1,CAWIKGSGTYNEQFF
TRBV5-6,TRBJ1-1,CASSRGQGFRNTEAFF
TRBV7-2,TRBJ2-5,CASSLEVTRPGETQYF
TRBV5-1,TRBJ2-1,CASSLEGGRVRDEQFF
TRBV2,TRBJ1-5,CASSERQINQPQHF
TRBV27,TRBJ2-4,CASSAREGDIQYF
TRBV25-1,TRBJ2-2,CASRTTGNTGELFF
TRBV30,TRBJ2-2,CAWTPSTGELFF
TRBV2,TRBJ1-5,CASSDRGGRNQPQHF
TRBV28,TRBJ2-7,CAISDRDEQYF
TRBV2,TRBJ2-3,CASSAGTGGSDTQYF
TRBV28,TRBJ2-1,CASSKTSGGLYNEQFF
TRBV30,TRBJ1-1,CAWSKGSDTEAFF
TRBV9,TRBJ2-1,CASSATSGGSQEQFF
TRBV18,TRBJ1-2,CASSPGTKEGYTF
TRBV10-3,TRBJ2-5,CAISESPRETQYF
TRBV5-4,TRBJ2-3,CASSLFLAGTDTQYF
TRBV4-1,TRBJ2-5,CASTPFNRGNQETQYF
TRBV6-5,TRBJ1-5,CASSYGRSNQPQHF
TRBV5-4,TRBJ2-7,CASSYRQGGRSYEQYF
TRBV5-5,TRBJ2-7,CASSSRTVAYEQYF
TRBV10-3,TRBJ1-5,CAISEAGVTREPLPREHF
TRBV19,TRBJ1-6,CASTEGRHPGPLHF
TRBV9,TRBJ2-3,CASSVGGSAGTDTQYF
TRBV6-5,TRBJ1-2,CASSYSIEGSWGYTF
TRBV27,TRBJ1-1,CASSPYPGQGTMNTEAFF
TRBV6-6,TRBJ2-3,CASSNAGTSGTDTQYF
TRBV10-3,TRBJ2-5,CAISELARETQYF
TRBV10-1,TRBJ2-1,CASSGLAAGYNEQFF
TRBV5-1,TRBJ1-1,CASRYTQGEAFF
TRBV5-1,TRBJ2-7,CASSSSGTGGYEQYF
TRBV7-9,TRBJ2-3,CASSSPREERSTDTQYF
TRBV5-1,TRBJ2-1,CASSPFSSGGDSNEQFF
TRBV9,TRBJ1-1,CASSVVPTGGTEAFF
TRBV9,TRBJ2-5,CASSVGVAGPQETQYF
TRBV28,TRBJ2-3,CASSFRGSTDTQYF
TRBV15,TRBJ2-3,CATSRGRDTQYF
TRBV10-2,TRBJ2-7,CASNLSGREYEQYF
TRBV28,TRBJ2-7,CASTRQGAAVEQYF
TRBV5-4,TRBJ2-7,CASSPGDSEQYF
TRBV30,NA,CAWSSWAGYDEQYF
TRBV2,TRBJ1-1,CASKAGWEGTEAFF
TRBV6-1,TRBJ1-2,CASSEAGGVLGFDGYTF
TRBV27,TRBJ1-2,CASSFGANYGYTF
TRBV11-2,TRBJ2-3,CASSLGWDGTKGTDTQYF
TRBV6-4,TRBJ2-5,CASSDSLAGGPFYF